Each of the 7 T cell receptor beta chains below was sequenced from the same sample in a study of T cell clusters in autoimmune cytopenias. TRB amplification used approximately 250 ng of peripheral blood genomic DNA. Multiplex touch-down PCR amplified TRB using TRB-A and TRB-B pools in one tube. With the multiplex PCR reads reprocessed, TCRdb shows one record per CDR3 protein and no DNA. The sample includes 13,000 to 15,000 distinct CDR3 sequences. The sample was peripheral blood. The receptors were gathered from a human donor with an autoimmune cytopenia or autoimmune hepatitis (not recorded which).

V gene TRBV6-5 combines with J gene TRBJ2-1; the D gene TCRdb calls, TRBD1, cannot be checked with no DNA. The CDR3 consists of 13 residues. Germline CDR1 reads MNHEY; CDR2 reads SVGAGI. The CDR3 is CASRKTGLDEQFF.

V is TRBV5-1 and J is TRBJ2-1; TCRdb calls TRBD1, which cannot be checked without DNA. There are 14 residues in the CDR3. Germline CDR1 and CDR2: SGHRS and YFSETQ. The CDR3 protein is CASSLAAGGSEQFF. The full variable domain, rest sourced from reference TRBV5-1 and TRBJ2-1, is KAGVTQTPRYLIKTRGQQVTLSCSPISGHRSVSWYQQTPGQGLQFLFEYFSETQRNKGNFPGRFSGRQFSNSRSEMNVSTLELGDSALYLCASSLAAGGSEQFFGPGTRLTVL.

This clonotype is called medium-sized based on its frequency. The chain recombines TRBV29-1 with TRBJ1-1. Germline V CDR1 and CDR2: SQVTM, ANQGSEA. This CDR3 has 12 residues. The CDR3 here is CSVETVNTEAFF.

V gene TRBV18 combines with J gene TRBJ2-5; TCRdb names TRBD2, which stays unverified in the absence of DNA. CDR1 KGHSH and CDR2 LQKENI come from the germline V gene. The CDR3 is made up of 15 amino acids. The CDR3 region is CASFLTGLAEETQYF.

This chain's CDR3 is CASSLDGPYEQYF. The rearrangement links TRBV5-1 to TRBJ2-7. From germline, CDR1 is SGHRS and CDR2 YFSETQ. This CDR3 comprises 13 residues.

This clonotype is classed as medium-sized by frequency. The V call is TRBV12-3 or TRBV12-4, the J call TRBJ2-7; TCRdb's assignment of TRBD1 cannot be checked, as there is no DNA. The CDR3 sequence is 16 residues long. The CDR3 here is CASSLREALPPYEQYF.

The V call is TRBV5-1, the J call TRBJ1-3. The CDR3 runs to 15 residues. Germline CDR1 reads SGHRS; CDR2 reads YFSETQ. The CDR3: CASSLDRSSGNTIYF. Full variable domain (missing parts from reference TRBV5-1 and TRBJ1-3): KAGVTQTPRYLIKTRGQQVTLSCSPISGHRSVSWYQQTPGQGLQFLFEYFSETQRNKGNFPGRFSGRQFSNSRSEMNVSTLELGDSALYLCASSLDRSSGNTIYFGEGSWLTVV.